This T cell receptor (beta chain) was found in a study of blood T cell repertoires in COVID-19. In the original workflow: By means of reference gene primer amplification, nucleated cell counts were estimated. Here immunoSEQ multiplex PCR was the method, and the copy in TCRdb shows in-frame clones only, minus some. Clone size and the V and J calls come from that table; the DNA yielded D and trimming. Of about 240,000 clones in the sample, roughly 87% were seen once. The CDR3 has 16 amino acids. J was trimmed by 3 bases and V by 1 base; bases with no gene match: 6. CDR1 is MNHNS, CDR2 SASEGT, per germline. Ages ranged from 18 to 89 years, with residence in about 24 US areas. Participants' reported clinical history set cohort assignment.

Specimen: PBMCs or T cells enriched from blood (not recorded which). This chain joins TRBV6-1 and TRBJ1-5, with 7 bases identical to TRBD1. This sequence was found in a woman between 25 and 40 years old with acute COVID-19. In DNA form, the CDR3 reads TGTGCCAGCAGTGAAGACAGGGGTTTGATCAATCAGCCCCAGCATTTT. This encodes CASSEDRGLINQPQHF.